This TCR beta chain derives from a study of Graves' ophthalmopathy and Graves' hyperthyroidism. TCR beta CDR3 amplification used RNA transcripts. RT-PCR in the first round used HTBI primers; a second-round multiplex PCR followed. TCRdb passed the multiplex PCR reads through MiXCR, listing each CDR3 protein once. The sample yields about 390,000 distinct CDR3 sequences, approximately 15% seen once. As regards this clonotype: A much larger clone lies one base from this, so it may be a read error.

The CDR3 runs 17 residues. The sequence was collected from a woman younger than 30 with stable Graves' hyperthyroidism. Source material: peripheral blood. The V gene is TRBV12-3 or TRBV12-4, the J gene TRBJ2-2; TRBD2 matches at 13 bases. The CDR3 loop reads CASSWGLAGRRTGELLF. The CDR3, as DNA: TGTGCCAGCAGTTGGGGACTAGCGGGGCGGAGGACCGGGGAGCTGTTGTTT.